These 11 T cell receptor beta chains were sequenced from one sample in a study of T-cell reconstitution after alpha-beta-depleted transplantation in children. Unique molecular identifiers were used in preparing the TCRbeta library. TCRdb used MiXCR to reprocess the PCR reads, holding one entry per CDR3 protein. This sample has a few hundred thousand distinct CDR3 sequences; approximately 20% occur once, and the top ten carry about 3.1%. The starting material was PBMCs from the stem cell graft donor, obtained from the stem cell graft. The source is a human donor who donated a stem cell graft to a child with acute lymphoblastic leukemia.

V usage is TRBV27 and J usage is TRBJ2-5; no definite D call. Germline V gene lookup returns CDR1 MNHEY and CDR2 SMNVEV (reference sequence). V lost 2 bases to trimming and J lost 5 bases, with 6 bases between them. CDR3 length: 12 amino acids. The CDR3 sequence is CASSLDAETQYF. Written as DNA, the CDR3 is TGTGCCAGCAGTTTAGACGCTGAGACCCAGTACTTC.

The chain recombines TRBV27 with TRBJ2-3; TRBD2 is a possible D gene (5 bases). Trimming pared 5 bases from V and 6 bases from J, leaving 15 bases between. The CDR3 is 14 amino acids. Germline V gene lookup returns CDR1 MNHEY and CDR2 SMNVEV (reference sequence). CDR3 coding DNA: TGTGCCAGCAGTGCCCGGACTTTTGCGGATACGCAGTATTTT. Translation gives CASSARTFADTQYF.

This sequence joins TRBV5-5 and TRBJ1-1, with 7 bases matching TRBD1. Germline trimming cut 3 bases from V and 4 bases from J; bases unmatched to any gene: 9. The germline gives CDR1 SGHKS, CDR2 YYEKEE (reference sequence). The CDR3 is made up of 15 amino acids. The CDR3 loop reads CASSSGTEITTEAFF. CDR3 coding DNA: TGTGCCAGCAGCTCCGGGACAGAAATTACCACTGAAGCTTTCTTT.

CDR3 coding DNA: TGTGCCAGCAGCCAGGCGGGATCGAATGAGCAGTTCTTC. Residues: CASSQAGSNEQFF. This sequence joins TRBV14 and TRBJ2-1, with a possible D match to TRBD2 (6 bases). V was pared by 3 bases and J by 7 bases, with 10 bases between. CDR3 size: 13 residues. Germline CDR1 reads SGHDN; CDR2 reads FVKESK.

This clonotype was counted a few times. The chain joins TRBV6-6 to TRBJ2-7; the D gene is possibly TRBD2 (6 bases). This CDR3 has 13 amino acids. Germline V gene lookup returns CDR1 MNHNY and CDR2 SVGAGI (reference sequence). Trimming cost V 6 bases and J 2 bases, with 11 bases left between them. CDR3 sequence (DNA): TGTGCCAGCAGCCCCCGGGAGACCTACGAGCAGTACTTC. Its protein product is CASSPRETYEQYF.

In the case of this clonotype: A junction end diverges from the germline sequence, so it may reflect a read error. The J gene is TRBJ2-1, the V gene TRBV12-3 or TRBV12-4, with 7 bases identical to TRBD2. The CDR3 extends over 12 amino acids. This CDR3 reads CASSVTRDYIRF. The CDR3, as DNA: TGTGCCAGCAGTGTTACCCGGGACTACATCCGGTTC.

This clonotype was seen a few times. This chain joins TRBV20-1 and TRBJ2-5, with D perhaps matching TRBD2 (5 bases). Deletions cut 5 bases from V and 1 base from J, with 8 bases between. The germline gives CDR1 DFQATT, CDR2 SNEGSKA (reference sequence). The CDR3 is made up of 12 amino acids. This chain's CDR3 is CSAGLVQETQYF. CDR3 sequence (DNA): TGCAGTGCTGGACTTGTCCAAGAGACCCAGTACTTC.

This clonotype was counted only a few times. The chain links TRBV7-9 to TRBJ1-4; no reliable D call. Trimming shortened V by 6 bases and J by 4 bases, and 15 bases separated the two germline ends. Germline CDR1 SEHNR, CDR2 FQNEAQ (reference sequence). The CDR3 is 15 amino acids. The CDR3 sequence: CASSPPGGVNEKLFF. The CDR3 DNA follows: TGTGCCAGCAGTCCTCCCGGTGGGGTTAATGAAAAACTGTTTTTT. Complete variable domain (other parts from reference TRBV7-9 and TRBJ1-4): DTGVSQNPRHKITKRGQNVTFRCDPISEHNRLYWYRQTLGQGPEFLTYFQNEAQLEKSRLLSDRFSAERPKGSFSTLEIQRTEQGDSAMYLCASSPPGGVNEKLFFGSGTQLSVL.

With regard to this clonotype: Germline is not matched at one junction end, which may reflect a read error. The chain is built from TRBV10-3 and TRBJ2-7, with a weak D call TRBD1 (5 bases). In germline, CDR1 is ENHRY, CDR2 SYGVKD. There are 11 residues in the CDR3. Here the CDR3 reads CATSESGFQYF. CDR3 nucleotides: TGTGCCACCAGTGAGTCAGGGTTCCAGTACTTC.

This clonotype was seen ten or more times. V gene TRBV5-6 combines with J gene TRBJ2-1, with D unclear. This CDR3 spans 14 amino acids. V lost 7 bases and J 0 bases, leaving 11 bases between the germline ends. Germline V lookup: CDR1 SGHDT, CDR2 YYEEEE. The CDR3 protein is CASASAGSYNEQFF. Written as DNA, the CDR3 is TGTGCCAGCGCATCGGCAGGCTCCTACAATGAGCAGTTCTTC.

This clonotype occurred a few times. The chain joins TRBV9 to TRBJ1-1; TRBD1 agrees at 7 bases. Germline CDR1 SGDLS, CDR2 YYNGEE. The V and J ends lost 2 bases and 0 bases, in that order; junction bases with no gene match: 7. The CDR3 length is 16 residues. This chain's CDR3 is CASSVQTGRVNTEAFF. The CDR3 bases are TGTGCCAGCAGCGTGCAGACAGGGAGGGTGAACACTGAAGCTTTCTTT. Filled out from reference TRBV9 and TRBJ1-1, the complete variable domain reads DSGVTQTPKHLITATGQRVTLRCSPRSGDLSVYWYQQSLDQGLQFLIQYYNGEERAKGNILERFSAQQFPDLHSELNLSSLELGDSALYFCASSVQTGRVNTEAFFGQGTRLTVV.